This T cell receptor (beta chain) stems from a study of shared clonotypes between healthy human individuals. Those who donated were healthy HIV-negative adults, with no recent acute infections or vaccinations reported. In replicate PCRs of sorted subsets, around 0.2 ug DNA, about 29,000 T cell genomes, was used. Profiled with immunoSEQ multiplex PCR; TCRdb holds only in-frame clones, not every one. The sample records some 2,400,000 clones, roughly 95% being singletons. Germline V gives CDR1 LGHNA, CDR2 YNFKEQ. V was pared by 0 bases and J by 9 bases, with 6 bases of the junction left unmatched. CDR3 length: 15 residues.

The chain uses TRBV4-2 and TRBJ2-1; 9 bases match TRBD2. Sequencing used naive CD4+ T cells sorted from blood. As for subset: CD45RA+ positively selected. The sequence was obtained from a man younger than 35 in good health. The CDR3 coding sequence is TGTGCCAGCAGCCAAGATCTGGGACTAGCTAGTGAGCAGTTCTTC. This translates into CASSQDLGLASEQFF.